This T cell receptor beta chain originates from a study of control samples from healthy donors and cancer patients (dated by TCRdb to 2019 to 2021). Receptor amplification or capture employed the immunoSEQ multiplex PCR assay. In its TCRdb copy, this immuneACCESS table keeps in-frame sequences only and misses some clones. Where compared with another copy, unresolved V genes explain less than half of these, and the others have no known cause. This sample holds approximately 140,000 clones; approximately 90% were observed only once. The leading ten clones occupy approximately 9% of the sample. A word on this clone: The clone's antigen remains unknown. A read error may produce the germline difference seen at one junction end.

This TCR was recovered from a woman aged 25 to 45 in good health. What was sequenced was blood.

At the DNA level, the sequence is TGTGCCAGCTCATCACCACCGGAGAACACTGAAGCTTTCTTT. Its product reads: CASSSPPENTEAFF. The chain is made from TRBV18 and TRBJ1-1, with no confident D gene call. The CDR3 sequence holds 14 residues, the cysteine and phenylalanine included. Only the CDR3 part of the read is kept: 42 bases, read in frame from the first base. The germline V gene encodes CDR1 KGHSH and CDR2 LQKENI.